This passage covers 25 T cell receptor beta chains from one sample sequenced in a study of Tregs in tolerant kidney transplant recipients. The data were produced by immunoSEQ multiplex PCR, yet TCRdb's version contains in-frame clones alone and is incomplete. This sample has tens of thousands of clones, with approximately 93% found just once. The sample here was CD4+ T cells from blood, taken before the transplant. The receptors shown here come from a human donor who received a combined kidney and bone marrow transplant.

V and J are TRBV5-1 and TRBJ1-2, with TRBD1 matching over 7 bases. Trimming took 0 bases from V and 1 from J; bases not matched to a gene: 3. The CDR3 spans 15 residues. Germline V gene lookup returns CDR1 SGHRS and CDR2 YFSETQ. The CDR3 DNA sequence: TGCGCCAGCAGCTTGGAGACAGGGAATAACTATGGCTACACCTTC. Protein: CASSLETGNNYGYTF. Based on the CDR3 plus reference TRBV5-1 and TRBJ1-2, the full variable domain is KAGVTQTPRYLIKTRGQQVTLSCSPISGHRSVSWYQQTPGQGLQFLFEYFSETQRNKGNFPGRFSGRQFSNSRSEMNVSTLELGDSALYLCASSLETGNNYGYTFGSGTRLTVV.

Concerning this clone: Other DNA sequences of this sample code for an identical CDR3. The CDR3 region is CASSYWEAAYNSPLHF. The CDR3 DNA reads as TGTGCCAGCAGTTACTGGGAGGCCGCCTATAATTCACCCCTCCACTTT. The chain is built from TRBV6-6 and TRBJ1-6; D gene unclear. CDR1 and CDR2 from the germline V gene are MNHNY and SVGAGI (reference sequence). Trimming stripped 1 base from V and 2 bases from J, with 9 bases between. The CDR3 sequence is 16 residues long.

V usage is TRBV6-5 and J usage is TRBJ2-3; TRBD1 might be the D (5 bases). V shed 1 base and J shed 1 base, with 6 bases lying between them. CDR1 and CDR2 from the germline V gene are MNHEY and SVGAGI. The CDR3 is 14 amino acids. The CDR3, as DNA: TGTGCCAGCAGTTACTTAGGGGGCACAGATACGCAGTATTTT. This codes for CASSYLGGTDTQYF.

The chain is built from TRBV4-1 and TRBJ2-1; 7 nucleotides line up with TRBD1. The CDR3 extends over 16 amino acids. Germline V gene sequence: CDR1 MGHRA, CDR2 YSYEKL. J gave up 0 bases and V 4 bases, and 6 bases lay outside the gene matches. CDR3 loop: CASSLPDRDSYNEQFF. The CDR3 nucleotides are TGCGCCAGCAGCCTCCCCGACAGGGACTCCTACAATGAGCAGTTCTTC.

The chain uses TRBV15 and TRBJ2-3, with a possible D match to TRBD2 (6 bases). V gave up 1 base and J gave up 0 bases, with 11 bases separating them. Germline V gene lookup returns CDR1 LNHNV and CDR2 YYDKDF (reference sequence). The CDR3 has 16 residues. Written as DNA, the CDR3 is TGTGCCACCAGCAGAGGGGATAGCGGTAGCACAGATACGCAGTATTTT. It codes for CATSRGDSGSTDTQYF.

The chain is built from TRBV7-5 and TRBJ2-7; the table calls TRBD1, which could not be checked here. TRBV7-5 is tagged as a pseudogene. This CDR3 has 14 residues. The CDR3 protein is CVSPQVRVSYEQYF. The CDR3 DNA follows: TGTGTCAGTCCACAGGTCCGGGTCTCCTACGAGCAGTACTTC.

The chain is built from TRBV7-6 and TRBJ2-1; no clear D. Per the germline V gene, CDR1 is SGHVS and CDR2 is FNYEAQ. CDR3 size: 15 residues. V was cut by 5 bases and J by 2 bases, with 13 bases left in between. The CDR3: CASSPLAPPYNEQFF. In nucleotides, the CDR3 is TGTGCCAGCAGCCCCTTGGCCCCCCCCTACAATGAGCAGTTCTTC.

The chain is built from TRBV9 and TRBJ2-1, with TRBD1 matching over 9 bases. CDR1 and CDR2 from the germline V gene are SGDLS and YYNGEE. V shed 0 bases, J shed 4 bases, and the junction held 2 bases outside the gene matches. The CDR3 is 15 residues long. The CDR3 loop is CASSVGDREYNEQFF. The CDR3 DNA is TGTGCCAGCAGCGTAGGGGACAGGGAGTACAATGAGCAGTTCTTC.

V is TRBV5-6 and J is TRBJ2-2; 10 nucleotides agree with TRBD2. Germline V gene lookup returns CDR1 SGHDT and CDR2 YYEEEE. The CDR3 spans 15 residues. The V and J ends lost 0 bases and 7 bases, in that order; junction bases with no gene match: 3. This CDR3 is CASSLVAGGFGELFF. The CDR3 DNA follows: TGTGCCAGCAGCTTGGTAGCGGGGGGATTCGGGGAGCTGTTTTTT.

The V call is TRBV6-5, the J call TRBJ1-2; 11 bases match TRBD1. Trimming removed 5 bases from V and 6 bases from J; junction bases left unmatched: 5. CDR3 length equals 14 residues. Germline CDR1 reads MNHEY; CDR2 reads SVGAGI. The CDR3 DNA reads TGTGCCAGCAGTGAACGGGACAGGGGGGATGGCTACACCTTC. This gives the protein CASSERDRGDGYTF.

The chain combines TRBV18 with TRBJ2-1; 9 positions match TRBD1. In germline, CDR1 is KGHSH, CDR2 LQKENI. The CDR3 length is 15 residues. Trimming at V came to 3 bases and at J to 6 bases, leaving 6 bases not matched to a gene. For the CDR3, the DNA is TGTGCCAGCTCACCCGGGACAGGGAAGGTCAATGAGCAGTTCTTC. Translated, it gives CASSPGTGKVNEQFF.

In this sample, this clone turned up once. The chain is built from TRBV7-2 and TRBJ2-7; 13 bases match TRBD2. The trim removed 1 base at V and 3 bases at J, leaving 9 bases unmatched. Germline assignment: CDR1 SGHTA and CDR2 FQGNSA. The CDR3 sequence is 18 residues long. The CDR3 DNA follows: TGTGCCAGCAGCTTAGTTGGGACTAGCGGGACCCACAACTACGAGCAGTACTTC. Its translation is CASSLVGTSGTHNYEQYF.

The gene calls are TRBV5-1 and TRBJ2-7; D not resolved. V lost 0 bases and J 3 bases, leaving 10 bases between the germline ends. This CDR3 region has 14 residues. The germline V gene has CDR1 SGHRS and CDR2 YFSETQ. The CDR3 loop reads CASSLVPLYYEQYF. The CDR3 coding sequence is TGCGCCAGCAGCTTGGTCCCCCTTTACTACGAGCAGTACTTC.

The CDR3 DNA is TGTGCCAGCTCACAGTATTCCGGGACAGGGGGCTACGAGCAGTACTTC. Protein sequence: CASSQYSGTGGYEQYF. The chain recombines TRBV18 with TRBJ2-7, with 11 nucleotides matching TRBD1. V lost 4 bases to trimming and J lost 3 bases; unmatched junction nucleotides: 8. Germline V gene data show CDR1 as KGHSH and CDR2 as LQKENI. The CDR3 loop spans 16 amino acids.

The count of this clone is one. One end of the junction varies from germline; a read error may be responsible. The same CDR3 can be traced to other DNA sequences in this sample. The CDR3 reads CASTKDRGGNSPLHF. CDR3 DNA sequence: TGTGCCAGCACAAAGGACAGGGGTGGTAATTCCCCCCTCCACTTT. The chain carries TRBV6-6 and TRBJ1-6; 9 nucleotides agree with TRBD1. The CDR3 consists of 15 residues. Germline-derived CDR1 and CDR2 are MNHNY and SVGAGI (reference sequence).

The chain is built from TRBV30 and TRBJ2-7; the match to TRBD1 covers 9 bases. In germline, CDR1 is GTSNPN, CDR2 SVGIG (reference sequence). The junction had 5 bases not matched to a gene; V was cut back by 3 bases and J by 5 bases. This CDR3 is built from 13 residues. Here the CDR3 DNA reads TGTGCCTGGAGCGGGACAGGGAACCACGAGCAGTACTTC. The encoded protein is CAWSGTGNHEQYF.

The chain carries TRBV4-2 and TRBJ2-1; 10 bases are shared with TRBD2. Unmatched junction bases numbered 10, after V lost 4 bases and J lost 4 bases. CDR1 is LGHNA, CDR2 YNFKEQ, per germline. CDR3 length equals 17 residues. The CDR3 sequence: CASSRVLAGFDYNEQFF. As DNA, the CDR3 is TGTGCCAGCAGCCGCGTACTAGCGGGATTTGATTACAATGAGCAGTTCTTC.

Note on this clone: Other DNA variants within this sample encode the same CDR3. This rearrangement joins TRBV28 to TRBJ1-6, with a possible D match to TRBD1 (6 bases). Looked up from germline, CDR1 is MDHEN and CDR2 is SYDVKM. The CDR3 has 15 residues. Deletions cut 1 base from V and 13 bases from J, with 17 bases between. The CDR3 loop is CASSLYGGQGSPLHF. The CDR3 nucleotides read TGTGCCAGCAGTTTATACGGGGGGCAAGGATCCCCCCTCCACTTT.

About this clone itself: The junction does not match germline at one end; this may be a read error. The rearrangement joins TRBV30 to TRBJ1-4; 8 nucleotides align to TRBD1. This CDR3 has 16 residues. Germline lookup yields CDR1 GTSNPN and CDR2 SVGIG (reference sequence). The CDR3 is CARSVLGGQVNEKLFF. CDR3 bases: TGTGCCCGGAGTGTACTGGGGGGACAGGTGAATGAAAAACTGTTTTTT.

The chain has TRBV5-1 and TRBJ2-1; 9 nucleotides align to TRBD2. The CDR3 covers 15 residues. Germline CDR1 reads SGHRS; CDR2 reads YFSETQ. V was clipped by 4 bases and J by 6 bases; unmatched bases: 8. Here the CDR3 reads CASSARGGDPNEQFF. CDR3 sequence (DNA): TGCGCCAGCAGCGCGCGGGGGGGTGATCCCAATGAGCAGTTCTTC.

The chain combines TRBV28 with TRBJ1-5, with D uncertain. The ends were cut back, 1 base at V and 6 bases at J, with 10 bases in the middle. Germline-derived CDR1 and CDR2 are MDHEN and SYDVKM. The CDR3 runs to 14 residues. In DNA form, the CDR3 reads TGTGCCAGCAGTTTATCTAGTCCCTCTCAGCCCCAGCATTTT. Its protein is CASSLSSPSQPQHF.

The genes are TRBV5-8 and TRBJ2-6; D possibly corresponds to TRBD1 (6 bases). The CDR3 length is 15 residues. V was shortened by 2 bases and J by 4 bases, with 10 bases between the two germline ends. Germline V gives CDR1 SGHTS, CDR2 YDEGEE. CDR3 sequence (DNA): TGTGCCAGCAGCTTTACAGGGCTCGGGGCCAACGTCCTGACTTTC. It is translated as CASSFTGLGANVLTF.

The chain has TRBV7-9 and TRBJ2-1; 9 nucleotides agree with TRBD1. This CDR3 is 19 amino acids long. CDR1 and CDR2 (germline): SEHNR, FQNEAQ (reference sequence). Trimming took 0 bases from V and 2 from J; bases not matched to a gene: 11. CDR3 nucleotide sequence: TGTGCCAGCAGCTTAGCGTATGGACAGGGGAGTTGGGCCTACAATGAGCAGTTCTTC. This translates into CASSLAYGQGSWAYNEQFF.

This chain connects TRBV7-2 to TRBJ2-2; D may be TRBD2 (6 bases). V shed 0 bases and J shed 5 bases, with 10 bases lying between them. The CDR3 covers 15 residues. The V gene's germline CDR1 is SGHTA and CDR2 FQGNSA. The CDR3 reads CASSLAGRRTGELFF. The CDR3 bases are TGTGCCAGCAGCTTAGCAGGGAGGAGAACCGGGGAGCTGTTTTTT.

The chain employs TRBV12-5 and TRBJ2-6, with TRBD1 identical over 12 bases. Germline V gene lookup returns CDR1 LGHNT and CDR2 FRNRAP. This CDR3 region has 17 residues. The V and J ends lost 5 bases and 2 bases, in that order; junction bases with no gene match: 4. This CDR3 reads CASGPGQGAPGANVLTF. The CDR3 DNA reads TGTGCTAGTGGTCCGGGACAGGGGGCGCCTGGGGCCAACGTCCTGACTTTC.